The entry that follows covers one TCR beta chain sequence. At least ten counts were recorded for this clonotype. Its antigen target is currently unknown. Per-base quality was not reported, and no clone a single base away is much larger than it. The germline V gene encodes CDR1 MNHEY and CDR2 SMNVEV (reference sequence). From cysteine to phenylalanine, the CDR3 is 16 amino acids long. Only the CDR3 part of the read is kept: 48 bases, read in frame from the first base. Deletion took 5 bases off V and 3 bases off J, with a span of 20 bases between the germline ends. This sample stems from a study of T-cell reconstitution after alpha-beta-depleted transplantation in children (dated by TCRdb to about 2016). Background on the whole study: Using TCR repertoire profiling, the study followed T-cell immune reconstitution in a quantitative way in children after TCRalphabeta/CD19-depleted allogeneic hematopoietic cell transplantation.

The library was made by PCR. Sequencing instrument: Illumina HiSeq 2500. TCR library preparation used molecular barcoding, with unique molecular identifiers applied to normalize quantification of the TCRbeta repertoire. TCRdb trimmed the raw reads at Q25, called clones with MiXCR and kept productive beta chains. One record per CDR3 amino acid sequence lists the most common genes and DNA. Present in this sample are 200,000 to 300,000 distinct CDR3 sequences, 12% of which were seen just once. The ten top clones hold about 2.4% of the sample. The sample consisted of PBMCs from the stem cell graft donor, taken from the stem cell graft. This TCR was sampled from a human donor who donated a stem cell graft to a child with acute lymphoblastic leukemia. Recombination joined TRBV27 with TRBJ2-7; the best D guess is TRBD1, with 5 bases matching. The CDR3 protein sequence reads: CASSPDFGAISYEQYF. The DNA sequence is given as TGTGCCAGCAGTCCCGACTTTGGGGCAATTAGCTACGAGCAGTACTTC.